This TCR beta chain was identified during a study of T cells after yellow fever vaccination (dated by TCRdb to between 2018 and 2021). About the full investigation: Libraries from fractions with low cell numbers were prepared with the SMART-Seq v4 Ultra Low Input RNA kit. Bulk TCR alpha and beta repertoires were sequenced longitudinally to track T-cell clones before and after primary and booster YFV17D yellow fever vaccination. Blood samples were taken at several timepoints before and after primary and secondary immunization, and bulk PBMC replicates and cell subsets were isolated. Two healthy male donors, one aged 18 to 30 and one aged 30 to 40 years, made up the cohort. The paper as a whole reports these results and caveats: Computational filtering was required because FACS-sorted repertoires could contain abundant contaminating clonotypes from the bulk population. A small fraction of clonotypes showed up in both the CD4 and CD8 compartments, probably as a result of convergent recombination. Compared with the primary T-cell response, the secondary T-cell response was weaker but faster, peaking on day 5 rather than day 15. Because the study included only two donors, the extent to which the findings can be generalized is limited. Most clones expanded after primary vaccination (approximately 96% of CD4 and roughly 91% of CD8) were re-detected after the booster, suggesting that broad memory maintenance occurred.

The intended sense of this specimen's treatment or condition label: live attenuated yellow fever vaccine strain. At each blood-draw timepoint, two biological replicates of bulk PBMCs were collected. A standard Ficoll-Paque protocol was used to isolate PBMCs from peripheral blood. TriZol was used to extract RNA from bulk PBMCs, CD4 and CD8 fractions, and dextramer-positive and dextramer-negative fractions. The CDR1 and CDR2 encoded by the germline V gene (reference sequence) are MNHNY and SVGAGI. Its CDR3 holds 13 amino acids, cysteine through phenylalanine. Just the 39-base CDR3 DNA is kept, in frame starting at base 1. Unmatched junction bases come to 3, with V trimmed by 7 bases and J by 0 bases. TCR cDNA was made using 5'RACE template switching, a step that added a universal primer site and unique molecular identifiers. Priming of cDNA synthesis was performed from both the TCR alpha and TCR beta constant segments. Two PCR steps were used to amplify libraries, with sample barcodes and sequencing adapters being added in the second step. Sequencing of libraries was done on Illumina HiSeq 2500 (2x100 bp) or NovaSeq (2x150 bp). The authors processed their data as follows. MIGEC was used to demultiplex reads and collapse the reads into UMI consensus sequences, and MiXCR was used for V(D)J alignment. Vaccine-responding clonotypes were identified with edgeR using replicate PBMC samples, with FDR below 0.01 and a log2 fold change above 5 up to day 15 being required. Bulk clonotypes were assigned CD4 or CD8 identity according to which sequenced CD4 or CD8 repertoire held them at higher abundance. TCRdb handled the public reads itself, with Q25 trimming in fastp and clone calling in MiXCR, and kept productive beta chains. CDR3 protein duplicates are merged, each entry listing the most common genes and DNA. The V and J calls, along with clone size, are taken from TCRdb and not from the paper's own processing. The sample data list hundreds of thousands of distinct CDR3 sequences, and 9% to 15% of these were observed just once. The leading ten clones occupy more than 12% of the sample.

As for this clonotype: Its antigen is currently not known. Qualities for individual bases were not recorded, and no much larger clone is one base off.

This TCR was sampled from a man aged 30 to 39 who received the YFV17D yellow fever vaccine. The sequence joins TRBV6-6 to TRBJ2-7, with 7 bases aligning to TRBD1. Material: PBMCs, obtained on the day of the yellow fever booster vaccination. The sequenced DNA is TGTGCCAGCATCCCAGGGGGCTCCTACGAGCAGTACTTC. Its product reads: CASIPGGSYEQYF.